The sequence of this T cell receptor (beta chain) was determined in a study of shared clonotypes between healthy human individuals (dated by TCRdb to 2020 to 2022). In the study overall: The cohort comprised two women and three men aged 18 to 49 years. Between about 0.8 and 9 billion PBMCs per donor were obtained by leukapheresis. Different laboratories and diverse techniques were used to prepare libraries and sequence TCR repertoires, to increase sequencing depth and limit assay-specific biases. The study deeply sequenced blood TCR repertoires of five healthy adults to estimate repertoire size and the extent of clonotype sharing between individuals.

The CDR3 starts with the cysteine, ends with the phenylalanine, and has 16 residues. The read is trimmed to its CDR3 DNA, 48 bases read in frame from base 1. Sequences SGHRS (CDR1) and YFSETQ (CDR2) are obtained from the germline V gene. Cut back by 4 bases and 2 bases, the V and J ends lie 16 bases apart. Using the deep immunoSEQ assay, TCR CDR3 regions were amplified from genomic DNA by multiplex PCR. Genomic DNA extracted from each cell subset was distributed evenly over all wells of several immunoSEQ 96-well plates, and each plate served as one replicate. For unsorted PBMC, each replicate PCR was loaded with 250 to 300 ng genomic DNA, equivalent to roughly 33,000 T cell genomes. Unsorted PBMC genomic DNA was sequenced across ten immunoSEQ deep assay plates. The purified libraries were quantified using a Qubit 3.0 fluorometer, sized with a Bioanalyzer 2100, and then quantified again using the KAPA Library Quantification kit. A separate single-read 150-cycle Illumina NextSeq 550 flow cell was used to sequence each immunoSEQ 96-well plate. The paper's processing steps were these. The immunoSEQ output contained only junctional sequences without quality scores, so filtering could not match that applied to full-length reads. Sequences were annotated with PyIR, a Python wrapper for IgBLAST v1.9, and V/J genes and CDR3 were assigned using IMGT germline references. Reads were filtered out if the reads had weak V/J assignments (E-value above 1e-6), no CDR3, stop codons, out-of-frame junctions, or ambiguous translated residues. A V3J clonotype was defined by an identical inferred V gene, J gene, and CDR3 amino acid sequence. Percentage overlap between repertoires was computed as shared unique clonotypes divided by the size of the smaller repertoire. Richness of each repertoire was evaluated using RTK rarefaction, the Chao1 estimator, and Recon v2.1 estimates of unobserved clonotypes. This immuneACCESS table, as held by TCRdb, lists in-frame sequences with V and J called but not all clones. Of the missing ones, under half trace to an unresolved V gene in checked studies; the others have no known cause. V and J calls and clone size come straight from that table; D and trimming were deduced from the DNA. The table for this sample lists 450,000 to 500,000 clones; less than 80% of them were counted only once. The ten largest clones capture approximately 12% of the sample.

On this clone: Its recognized antigen is unknown. Base qualities are not recorded, but no much larger clone differs from it by a single base.

Summary of the overall study and its limitations: The genetic and exposure-history diversity represented was limited by the small number of donors. Sampling was limited to blood, and TCR repertoires in tissue likely differ from TCR repertoires in blood. Pairwise subsampling led to the expectation that sequencing depth would affect the degree of clonotype sharing among donors.

Healthy HIV-negative adults with no recently reported acute infections or vaccinations were included as donors. Every donor was a Caucasian adult residing in Nashville, Tennessee, USA. For unsorted samples, tens of millions of PBMCs were counted, and genomic DNA was extracted using the QIAamp DNA Blood Mini kit. Blood was collected by leukapheresis, and PBMCs were isolated by Ficoll-Histopaque density gradient centrifugation and then cryopreserved in liquid nitrogen vapor phase. This TCR was recovered from a middle-aged woman in good health. Some clones in this sample may be carry-over from other donors' samples. The V and J segments used are TRBV5-1 and TRBJ2-4, with no confidently assigned D gene. The sequencing input was PBMCs. The CDR3 protein sequence reads: CASSRLAEQTKNIQYF. In nucleotide form, the sequence is TGCGCCAGCAGCCGCCTCGCTGAACAGACCAAAAACATTCAGTACTTC. The full variable domain, with segments outside the CDR3 supplied by the reference TRBV5-1 and TRBJ2-4 proteins, appears as KAGVTQTPRYLIKTRGQQVTLSCSPISGHRSVSWYQQTPGQGLQFLFEYFSETQRNKGNFPGRFSGRQFSNSRSEMNVSTLELGDSALYLCASSRLAEQTKNIQYFGAGTRLSVL.